These 26 T cell receptor beta chains were all obtained from the same sample, sequenced in a study of shared clonotypes between healthy human individuals. The repertoire was sequenced with immunoSEQ multiplex PCR; TCRdb's copy has only in-frame clones and lacks some. Among about 2 million clones listed, roughly 95% were seen once. In the naive CD8 group, cells lacked CD45RO and were positively selected for CCR7, so terminally differentiated effector memory CD45RA+ cells were left out. The material sequenced was naive CD8+ T cells sorted from blood. All receptors come from a man aged 18 to 29 in good health.

The rearrangement joins TRBV6-6 to TRBJ1-1, with TRBD1 identical over 7 bases. The V segment lost 7 bases and the J segment 7 bases; nucleotides outside the gene matches: 6. The germline CDR1 and CDR2 sequences are MNHNY and SVGAGI (reference sequence). The CDR3 is 12 amino acids. CDR3 residues: CASTEGALEAFF. As DNA, the CDR3 is TGTGCCAGCACCGAGGGGGCCCTTGAAGCTTTCTTT.

This clone was counted a single time. This chain joins TRBV27 and TRBJ2-1; 12 bases are a match to TRBD2. The germline V gene encodes CDR1 MNHEY and CDR2 SMNVEV (reference sequence). V trimming: 4 bases; J trimming: 3 bases; junction bases outside the gene matches: 7. The length of the CDR3 is 17 residues. CDR3 coding DNA: TGTGCCAGCAGTTCCTTGACTAGCGGGAGTTTCTACAATGAGCAGTTCTTC. It encodes CASSSLTSGSFYNEQFF.

This chain connects TRBV7-8 to TRBJ2-7, with 7 nucleotides matching TRBD1. The CDR3 has 15 residues. From germline, CDR1 is SGHVS and CDR2 FQNEAQ. Trimming removed 5 bases from V and 4 bases from J; junction bases left unmatched: 11. Written as DNA, the CDR3 is TGTGCCAGCAGCCTACGACAGGGTGACGGGTACGAGCAGTACTTC. This codes for CASSLRQGDGYEQYF.

As regards this clone: Other nucleotide sequences in the sample specify the same CDR3. This sequence joins TRBV11-2 and TRBJ2-7; 8 positions agree with TRBD2. Germline trimming cut 3 bases from V and 2 bases from J; bases unmatched to any gene: 0. CDR1 and CDR2 from the germline V gene are SGHAT and FQNNGV. This CDR3 region has 13 residues. In nucleotides, the CDR3 is TGTGCCAGCAGCTTCGGGGGGGCCTACGAGCAGTACTTC. This gives the protein CASSFGGAYEQYF. Full variable domain (outside the CDR3, taken from reference TRBV11-2 and TRBJ2-7): EAGVAQSPRYKIIEKRQSVAFWCNPISGHATLYWYQQILGQGPKLLIQFQNNGVVDDSQLPKDRFSAERLKGVDSTLKIQPAKLEDSAVYLCASSFGGAYEQYFGPGTRLTVT.

This rearrangement joins TRBV6-5 to TRBJ2-7; possible D gene TRBD2, 6 bases. Trimming stripped 0 bases from V and 2 bases from J, with 14 bases between. The germline gives CDR1 MNHEY, CDR2 SVGAGI. This CDR3 comprises 16 residues. DNA of the CDR3: TGTGCCAGCAGTTACTCGGAGGGGCTAGGGGCCTACGAGCAGTACTTC. Amino acid sequence: CASSYSEGLGAYEQYF.

The rearrangement links TRBV4-1 to TRBJ1-4; D is perhaps TRBD1 (6 bases). The CDR3 length is 14 residues. CDR1 is MGHRA and CDR2 is YSYEKL in the germline V gene. Trimming left V 0 bases short and J 6 bases short, with 8 bases between. The DNA of the CDR3 is TGCGCCAGCAGCCAAGAACAGGGACATGAAAAACTGTTTTTT. Encoded protein: CASSQEQGHEKLFF.

The J gene is TRBJ2-7, the V gene TRBV6-5; 7 nucleotides match TRBD1. The trim removed 0 bases at V and 6 bases at J, leaving 8 bases unmatched. The germline V gene has CDR1 MNHEY and CDR2 SVGAGI. The length of the CDR3 is 15 residues. This CDR3 reads CASSYSGQGEREQYF. The CDR3 DNA reads TGTGCCAGCAGTTACTCCGGGCAGGGGGAGCGCGAGCAGTACTTC.

The rearrangement uses TRBV28 and TRBJ1-2; D possibly corresponds to TRBD1 (6 bases). Germline V gene data show CDR1 as MDHEN and CDR2 as SYDVKM. Trimming left V 3 bases short and J 7 bases short, with 9 bases between. This CDR3 contains 12 residues. The CDR3 spells CASSFDRTGYTF. CDR3 bases: TGTGCCAGCAGTTTTGACAGGACTGGCTACACCTTC.

The V call is TRBV11-2, the J call TRBJ1-2, with TRBD1 matching 8 bases. The trim removed 0 bases at V and 6 bases at J, leaving 6 bases unmatched. CDR1 and CDR2 from the germline V gene are SGHAT and FQNNGV. This CDR3 is 15 amino acids long. The CDR3 sequence: CASSLDQGAADGYTF. CDR3 DNA sequence: TGTGCCAGCAGCTTAGACCAGGGGGCCGCTGATGGCTACACCTTC.

In this sample, this clone turned up once. The chain combines TRBV4-1 with TRBJ2-5, with a tentative D call TRBD2 (7 bases). The V gene lost 4 bases and the J gene lost 1 base, with 16 bases spanning the gap. In germline, CDR1 is MGHRA, CDR2 YSYEKL. There are 16 residues in the CDR3. DNA of the CDR3: TGCGCCAGCAGCCCAGGGGAAGCGGGGTTCCAAGAGACCCAGTACTTC. It translates to CASSPGEAGFQETQYF.

The rearrangement links TRBV4-3 to TRBJ2-3, with 11 positions matching TRBD2. V lost 3 bases, J lost 0 bases, and 8 bases stayed unmatched. The length of the CDR3 is 18 residues. CDR1 LGHNA and CDR2 YSLEER come from the germline V gene. CDR3 nucleotides: TGCGCCAGCAGCCAGGTGACTAGCGGGACGGAGAGCACAGATACGCAGTATTTT. Protein product: CASSQVTSGTESTDTQYF.

The V and J genes are TRBV6-5 and TRBJ2-2; 8 bases are shared with TRBD1. This CDR3 comprises 15 residues. After removal of 5 bases from V and 6 bases from J, the junction contained 8 bases not matched to a gene. Germline assignment: CDR1 MNHEY and CDR2 SVGAGI. The CDR3 loop reads CASSGQGEVPGELFF. As DNA, the CDR3 is TGTGCCAGCAGTGGACAGGGAGAAGTTCCCGGGGAGCTGTTTTTT.

This CDR3 reads CASLFPTGGRHTQYF. The DNA of the CDR3 is TGTGCCAGCCTGTTCCCTACAGGAGGGCGACATACGCAGTATTTT. The chain joins TRBV11-2 to TRBJ2-3; D may be TRBD2 (6 bases). V was pared by 8 bases and J by 7 bases, with 22 bases between. The germline V gene has CDR1 SGHAT and CDR2 FQNNGV. This CDR3 spans 15 amino acids.

The chain links TRBV6-4 to TRBJ2-6; D is perhaps TRBD1 (6 bases). This CDR3 has 17 amino acids. Trimming left V 4 bases short and J 2 bases short, with 15 bases between. CDR1 is MRHNA, CDR2 SNTAGT, per germline. DNA of the CDR3: TGTGCCAGCAGTGGCCCGGTTGCAGGGGCTGGGGCCAACGTCCTGACTTTC. It translates to CASSGPVAGAGANVLTF.

This rearrangement joins TRBV10-3 to TRBJ1-3; tentative D call: TRBD1 (5 bases). Germline V gene lookup returns CDR1 ENHRY and CDR2 SYGVKD. The CDR3 consists of 14 residues. Between the trimmed V and J ends, which lost 8 bases and 0 bases, there was a span of 11 bases. The CDR3: CAILEGNSGNTIYF. CDR3 bases: TGTGCCATCCTAGAGGGGAACTCTGGAAACACCATATATTTT.

The chain is built from TRBV27 and TRBJ2-5; 7 bases align to TRBD1. Germline lookup yields CDR1 MNHEY and CDR2 SMNVEV (reference sequence). The J segment lost 5 bases and the V segment lost 6 bases, leaving 12 bases of the junction unmatched. The CDR3 has 15 amino acids. CDR3 loop: CASSPEGAMGETQYF. CDR3 bases: TGTGCCAGCAGCCCCGAGGGGGCGATGGGGGAGACCCAGTACTTC.

The rearrangement links TRBV5-1 to TRBJ2-5; 11 nucleotides line up with TRBD1. This CDR3 has 15 residues. From germline, CDR1 is SGHRS and CDR2 YFSETQ. With V trimmed by 4 bases and J by 5 bases, 7 bases remained unmatched. For the CDR3, the DNA is TGCGCCAGCAGCGTGGACAGGGGGCGTTTGGAGACCCAGTACTTC. It translates to CASSVDRGRLETQYF.

This clone appeared a single time. The chain uses TRBV7-2 and TRBJ2-3; 9 nucleotides line up with TRBD2. Looked up from germline, CDR1 is SGHTA and CDR2 is FQGNSA. The length of the CDR3 is 12 residues. V trimming: 4 bases; J trimming: 9 bases; junction bases outside the gene matches: 2. The CDR3 protein is CASSSTSGTQYF. The CDR3 nucleotides read TGTGCCAGCAGCTCTACTAGCGGGACGCAGTATTTT.

The chain uses TRBV5-1 and TRBJ2-4; no definite D call. The germline gives CDR1 SGHRS, CDR2 YFSETQ. The CDR3 sequence is 16 residues long. Trimming shortened V by 0 bases and J by 0 bases, and 10 bases separated the two germline ends. This chain's CDR3 is CASSLAGILAKNIQYF. CDR3 bases: TGCGCCAGCAGCTTGGCTGGGATCCTAGCCAAAAACATTCAGTACTTC.

A remark on this clone: This CDR3 is also generated by other DNA sequences in the sample. The rearrangement joins TRBV30 to TRBJ1-1; D ambiguous. V was clipped by 0 bases and J by 1 base, with 6 bases between them. Germline values: CDR1 GTSNPN, CDR2 SVGIG (reference sequence). This CDR3 has 13 amino acids. CDR3 sequence (DNA): TGTGCCTGGAGTGTACAGACGAACACTGAAGCTTTCTTT. Amino acid sequence: CAWSVQTNTEAFF. Full variable domain (outside the CDR3, taken from reference TRBV30 and TRBJ1-1): SQTIHQWPATLVQPVGSPLSLECTVEGTSNPNLYWYRQAAGRGLQLLFYSVGIGQISSEVPQNLSASRPQDRQFILSSKKLLLSDSGFYLCAWSVQTNTEAFFGQGTRLTVV.

This clone was seen a single time. The V and J genes are TRBV10-2 and TRBJ2-5, with 9 bases fitting TRBD2. With 6 bases clipped from V and 2 bases from J, the junction kept 4 bases outside the gene matches. The CDR3 is 14 amino acids. The germline V gene encodes CDR1 WSHSY and CDR2 SAAADI. The CDR3 bases are TGCGCCAGCAGCGGGACTAGCAAACAAGAGACCCAGTACTTC. This sequence encodes CASSGTSKQETQYF.

Of note for this clone: The sample carries other DNA sequences with the same CDR3. The chain links TRBV6-5 to TRBJ1-1, with D tentatively TRBD1 (5 bases). Trimming took 2 bases from V and 11 from J, leaving 9 bases between them. The CDR3 extends over 11 amino acids. Germline V gene lookup returns CDR1 MNHEY and CDR2 SVGAGI. The DNA for the CDR3 is TGTGCCAGCAGTTACCTGGGGGAGGCTTTCTTT. Translated: CASSYLGEAFF.

V and J are TRBV2 and TRBJ1-3, with D hard to call. The CDR3 consists of 15 residues. V gave up 0 bases and J gave up 4 bases, with 10 bases separating them. The germline CDR1 and CDR2 sequences are SNHLY and FYNNEI. As DNA, the CDR3 is TGTGCCAGCAGTGAAGCACGCGTCCACGGAAACACCATATATTTT. Its translation: CASSEARVHGNTIYF. The entire variable domain, with the rest obtained from reference TRBV2 and TRBJ1-3, is as follows: EPEVTQTPSHQVTQMGQEVILRCVPISNHLYFYWYRQILGQKVEFLVSFYNNEISEKSEIFDDQFSVERPDGSNFTLKIRSTKLEDSAMYFCASSEARVHGNTIYFGEGSWLTVV.

J is TRBJ2-7 and V is TRBV9, with TRBD2 matching 7 bases. J lost 1 base, V lost 0 bases, and 4 bases had no gene match. The CDR3 loop spans 15 amino acids. Germline values: CDR1 SGDLS, CDR2 YYNGEE. The CDR3 DNA reads TGTGCCAGCAGCGTAGACGGGACTATGTCCTACGAGCAGTACTTC. Translated: CASSVDGTMSYEQYF. Complete variable domain (other parts from reference TRBV9 and TRBJ2-7): DSGVTQTPKHLITATGQRVTLRCSPRSGDLSVYWYQQSLDQGLQFLIQYYNGEERAKGNILERFSAQQFPDLHSELNLSSLELGDSALYFCASSVDGTMSYEQYFGPGTRLTVT.

This chain joins TRBV27 and TRBJ2-7; 9 bases fit TRBD1. The ends lost 7 bases at V and 7 bases at J; junction bases unmatched: 8. The CDR3 is made up of 13 amino acids. Germline V CDR1 and CDR2: MNHEY, SMNVEV (reference sequence). Here the CDR3 DNA reads TGTGCCAGCACCTTGGGACAGGGAGGGGAGCAGTACTTC. Its translation: CASTLGQGGEQYF.

The gene calls are TRBV18 and TRBJ2-1; D call uncertain. This CDR3 has 15 residues. V lost 0 bases, J lost 2 bases, and 8 bases lay in between. Per germline, CDR1 KGHSH and CDR2 LQKENI. CDR3 nucleotide sequence: TGTGCCAGCTCACCACCTAGTTACACCTACAATGAGCAGTTCTTC. Translated: CASSPPSYTYNEQFF.